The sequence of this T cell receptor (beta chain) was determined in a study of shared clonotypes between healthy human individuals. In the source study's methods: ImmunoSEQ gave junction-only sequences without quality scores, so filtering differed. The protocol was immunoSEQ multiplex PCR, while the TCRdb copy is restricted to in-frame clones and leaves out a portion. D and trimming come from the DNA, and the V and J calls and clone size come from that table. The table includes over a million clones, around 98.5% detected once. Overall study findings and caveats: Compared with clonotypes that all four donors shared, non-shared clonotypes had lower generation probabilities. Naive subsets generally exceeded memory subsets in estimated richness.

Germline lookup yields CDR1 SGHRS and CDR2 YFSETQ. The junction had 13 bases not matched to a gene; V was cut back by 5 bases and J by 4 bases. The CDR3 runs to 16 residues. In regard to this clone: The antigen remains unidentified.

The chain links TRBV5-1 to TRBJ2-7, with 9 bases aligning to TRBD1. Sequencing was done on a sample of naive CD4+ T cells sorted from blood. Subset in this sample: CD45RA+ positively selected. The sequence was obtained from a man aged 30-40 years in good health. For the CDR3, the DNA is TGCGCCAGCAGTTACCTGGGACAGGGTGTCAGTTACGAGCAGTACTTC. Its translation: CASSYLGQGVSYEQYF.